These T cell receptor beta chains were read from a single sample in a study of blood T cell repertoires in COVID-19. Generated by immunoSEQ multiplex PCR, the TCRdb table keeps only in-frame clones and is missing some. The data show roughly 200,000 clones, 86% seen once. Sequenced sample: PBMCs or T cells enriched from blood (not recorded which). These receptors came from a man in his forties with acute COVID-19. Each CDR3 is given with its conserved first and last residue. A D gene is named only where the DNA matches it firmly. Expanded clones are given a class, and other clones once, few, many or no size at all.

V gene	clone size	D gene	J gene	CDR3 protein	CDR3 DNA
TRBV27	.	TRBD2	TRBJ2-1	CASSLGTGLAAYNEQFF	TGTGCCAGCAGTTTAGGTACGGGACTAGCGGCCTACAATGAGCAGTTCTTC
TRBV29-1	.	TRBD2	TRBJ2-1	CSVEGTSGTEQFF	TGCAGCGTTGAAGGGACTAGCGGGACTGAGCAGTTCTTC
TRBV9	.	.	TRBJ2-1	CASSSNNEQFF	TGTGCCAGCAGCTCAAACAATGAGCAGTTCTTC
TRBV5-8	.	.	TRBJ2-2	CASRWPEELFF	TGTGCCAGCAGGTGGCCTGAGGAGCTGTTTTTT
TRBV3-1/TRBV3-2	.	TRBD2	TRBJ2-1	CASSRRMRDYMNEQFF	TGTGCCAGCAGCCGAAGGATGCGGGACTACATGAATGAGCAGTTCTTC
TRBV9	.	.	TRBJ2-7	CASSPQGGAYEQYF	TGTGCCAGTTCCCCCCAGGGGGGTGCCTACGAGCAGTACTTC
TRBV4-2	.	.	TRBJ1-1	CASTYTITTEAFF	TGTGCCAGCACCTATACAATCACCACTGAAGCTTTCTTT
TRBV5-1	.	.	TRBJ2-7	CASSLNPLSPLEQYF	TGCGCCAGCAGCTTGAATCCACTCTCCCCTCTCGAGCAGTACTTC
TRBV5-1	.	.	TRBJ2-1	CASSFSVPLNEQFF	TGCGCCAGCAGCTTTAGCGTGCCACTCAATGAGCAGTTCTTC
TRBV5-1	.	TRBD1	TRBJ1-5	CASSPGQGNQPQHF	TGCGCCAGCAGCCCTGGACAGGGAAATCAGCCCCAGCATTTT
TRBV18	.	.	TRBJ2-7	CASSPWWDSPYEQYF	TGTGCCAGCTCACCATGGTGGGACTCCCCCTACGAGCAGTACTTC
TRBV6-6	.	.	TRBJ1-5	CASSEALGNQPQHF	TGTGCCAGCAGCGAGGCCCTCGGGAACCAGCCCCAGCATTTT
TRBV19	once	TRBD2	TRBJ2-1	CASGTLAGGRMFF	TGTGCCAGTGGAACACTAGCGGGGGGCCGCATGTTCTTC
TRBV5-4	.	TRBD2	TRBJ2-7	CASSLLGDYGEQYF	TGTGCCAGCAGCTTGCTCGGGGACTACGGCGAGCAGTACTTC